This TCR beta chain was captured by sequencing in a study of metastatic and nonmetastatic thyroid tumors. TCRdb re-called the PCR reads through MiXCR. Of around 21,000 clones in the sample, 15% to 20% were seen once. Each patient came to thyroid surgery without any prior treatment (of any kind). The germline CDR1 and CDR2 sequences are SQVTM and ANQGSEA. Trimming removed 4 bases from V and 3 bases from J, with 16 bases in between. The CDR3 has 15 residues. This clone was counted many times. The gene calls are TRBV29-1 and TRBJ1-5, with D maybe TRBD1 (5 bases). The TCR originated in a male donor with papillary thyroid cancer or a benign thyroid nodule (not recorded which). Some clones in this sample may be carry-over from other donors' samples. The sample was blood. The DNA of the CDR3 is TGCAGCGTTGGGGGCATATTGGGGTCCAATCAGCCCCAGCATTTT. Its translation is CSVGGILGSNQPQHF.